The 31 T cell receptor beta chains in this list originate from one sample, sequenced in a study of tumor-infiltrating lymphocytes in primary liver carcinoma. Production of TCR beta cDNA used approximately 480 ng total RNA together with a constant-region primer. Libraries for TCR beta were built through three nested multiplex PCR rounds, which together made up a slightly modified ARM-PCR procedure. A C-beta reverse primer and TRBV1-TRBV30 forward primers served in each of the first two PCR rounds, at roughly 10 cycles apiece. TCRdb fed the multiplex PCR reads into MiXCR, producing one record per CDR3 protein. The data contain tens of thousands of distinct CDR3 sequences, 60% to 80% of them seen just once; the ten biggest clones take up around 40%. Extraction of RNA together with DNA used about 17-30 mg of unsorted bulk tissue. The specimen sequenced was tumor-adjacent normal liver tissue. The receptors shown here come from a young woman with primary liver carcinoma and hepatitis B virus infection.

This clonotype was observed a few times. The junction departs from the called germline gene at one end, perhaps through a read error. The V and J genes are TRBV7-9 and TRBJ2-7, with no clear D. Germline assignment: CDR1 SEHNR and CDR2 FQNEAQ (reference sequence). This CDR3 has 14 amino acids. This CDR3 reads CSSTSRGLSYEQYF. CDR3 bases: TGTTCCAGCACCTCGAGAGGCCTCTCCTACGAGCAGTACTTC.

CDR3 DNA: TGTGCCAGCAGCTTAGGCGGGCCGCACACCTATGGCTACACCTTC. Its translation: CASSLGGPHTYGYTF. The chain has TRBV13 and TRBJ1-2; D is ambiguous. This CDR3 contains 15 residues. Looked up from germline, CDR1 is PRHDT and CDR2 is FYEKMQ (reference sequence). Between the trimmed V and J ends, which lost 0 bases and 4 bases, there was a span of 12 bases. The variable domain in full, with the rest retrieved from reference TRBV13 and TRBJ1-2, is AAGVIQSPRHLIKEKRETATLKCYPIPRHDTVYWYQQGPGQDPQFLISFYEKMQSDKGSIPDRFSAQQFSDYHSELNMSSLELGDSALYFCASSLGGPHTYGYTFGSGTRLTVV.

To note about this clonotype: A read error is possible here, since a much larger clone lies one base away. This sequence joins TRBV7-9 and TRBJ2-1; D is ambiguous. Deletions cut 6 bases from V and 5 bases from J, with 17 bases between. Per germline, CDR1 SEHNR and CDR2 FQNEAQ (reference sequence). The CDR3 extends over 15 amino acids. DNA of the CDR3: TGTGCCAGCAGTGTTGTGCGGACCCCCCACAATGAGCAGTTCTTC. This codes for CASSVVRTPHNEQFF.

In the case of this clonotype: At one end the junction does not follow the germline gene, possibly because of a read error. V gene TRBV28 combines with J gene TRBJ2-7, with D perhaps matching TRBD2 (6 bases). The V gene's germline CDR1 is MDHEN and CDR2 SYDVKM. The CDR3 consists of 14 residues. For the CDR3, the DNA is TGTACCAGCTGTTTAATGGAGGGGTCCGCCGAGCAGTACTTC. Amino acids: CTSCLMEGSAEQYF.

Comment on this clonotype: A much larger clonotype is one base distant, so this may be a read error. The chain links TRBV19 to TRBJ2-1, with 10 bases identical to TRBD2. This CDR3 contains 16 residues. V gave up 4 bases and J gave up 3 bases; unmatched junction bases: 6. Germline V CDR1 and CDR2: LNHDA, SQIVND (reference sequence). For the CDR3, the DNA is TGTGCCAGTAGTACCGACTGGACTAGCGGCTACAATGAGCAGTTCTTC. This sequence encodes CASSTDWTSGYNEQFF.

The rearrangement uses TRBV29-1 and TRBJ2-3; 9 bases are shared with TRBD2. The CDR3 loop spans 14 amino acids. With 7 bases clipped from V and 12 bases from J, the junction kept 17 bases outside the gene matches. Germline CDR1 SQVTM, CDR2 ANQGSEA. Written as DNA, the CDR3 is TGCAGCGATTTGCGGGAGGGCCGACCAGATGCCCAGTATTTT. It specifies CSDLREGRPDAQYF.

Comments on this clonotype: One junction end disagrees with the germline gene, perhaps due to a read error. The rearrangement joins TRBV6-2 or TRBV6-3 to TRBJ1-5, with D possibly being TRBD1 (6 bases). The CDR3 is 13 amino acids. Per the germline V gene, CDR1 is MNHEY and CDR2 is SVGEGT. CDR3 residues: CTSSYQDSQPQHF. The CDR3 DNA is TGTACCAGCAGTTACCAGGACAGTCAGCCCCAGCATTTT.

Concerning this clonotype: This sequence may be a read error, since a much larger clone differs from it by one base. The chain links TRBV6-4 to TRBJ1-3, with D possibly being TRBD1 (5 bases). This CDR3 is built from 16 residues. V dropped 2 bases and J dropped 1 base, with 12 bases sitting between them. Germline V CDR1 and CDR2: MRHNA, SNTAGT. In nucleotides, the CDR3 is TGTGCCAGCAGTGACGGGGGTCTTGAGTCTGGAAACACCATATATTTT. Amino acid sequence: CASSDGGLESGNTIYF.

Concerning this clonotype itself: In this CDR3 the conserved last residue, phenylalanine or tryptophan, is missing, so a read error is likely. The J gene is TRBJ2-3, the V gene TRBV7-9; D is possibly TRBD1 or TRBD2 (6 bases each). CDR3 length: 12 residues. CDR1 and CDR2 (germline): SEHNR, FQNEAQ (reference sequence). CDR3 nucleotides: TGTGCCAGCAGCGGGGGGCTAGATACACAGTATCTT. Translating it yields CASSGGLDTQYL.

A remark on this clonotype: This could be a read error, since a much larger clone is one nucleotide away. V is TRBV12-3 or TRBV12-4 and J is TRBJ2-1; tentative D call: TRBD1 (5 bases). The CDR3 contains 13 residues. Trimming removed 7 bases at V and 6 bases at J, with 13 bases between. CDR3 amino acids: CASIALGANEQFF. The CDR3 nucleotides are TGTGCCAGCATCGCTCTTGGGGCCAATGAGCAGTTCTTC.

This rearrangement joins TRBV12-3 or TRBV12-4 to TRBJ2-7; 7 bases align to TRBD1. This CDR3 comprises 14 residues. V shed 3 bases and J 13 bases; nucleotides not matched to a gene: 15. In DNA form, the CDR3 reads TGTGCCAGCAGTTTCGAGGGGGCGATCAACGATCAATACTTC. This encodes CASSFEGAINDQYF.

The chain recombines TRBV6-2 or TRBV6-3 with TRBJ2-1; D is tentatively TRBD1 or TRBD2 (6 bases each). Per the germline V gene, CDR1 is MNHEY and CDR2 is SVGEGT. Trimming took 9 bases from V and 3 from J, leaving 18 bases between them. The CDR3 runs to 15 residues. CDR3 amino acids: CASQMIEGGYNEQFF. In DNA form, the CDR3 reads TGTGCCAGTCAAATGATCGAGGGGGGCTACAATGAGCAGTTCTTC.

CDR3 residues: CVGSQVQTGLDTQYF. CDR3 bases: TGTGTCGGCAGCCAAGTCCAAACGGGACTAGATACGCAGTATTTT. This chain joins TRBV4-2 and TRBJ2-3; D might be TRBD2 (6 bases). This CDR3 contains 15 residues. The germline CDR1 and CDR2 sequences are LGHNA and YNFKEQ.

A note on this clonotype: In this CDR3 the conserved last residue, phenylalanine or tryptophan, is missing, so a read error is likely. The V call is TRBV7-3, the J call TRBJ2-1; 7 nucleotides agree with TRBD2. CDR1 is SGHTA, CDR2 FQGTGA, per germline. There are 14 residues in the CDR3. The CDR3 bases are TGTGCCAGCAGCTTACAAGGGGACTACAATCAGCAGTTCCTC. Protein sequence: CASSLQGDYNQQFL.

With regard to this clonotype: Sequence at one end of the junction differs from germline and may be a read error. CDR3 in DNA: TGTGCCAGGAGTCCCAGCGAGACCTACGAGCGGTACTTC. This codes for CARSPSETYERYF. This chain joins TRBV6-2 or TRBV6-3 and TRBJ2-7, with D unresolved. CDR3 size: 13 residues. Germline V CDR1 and CDR2: MNHEY, SVGEGT.

This clonotype was observed once. This may come from a read error, since a much larger clone is one base off. V and J are TRBV15 and TRBJ2-1; D possibly uses TRBD1 or TRBD2 (5 bases each). CDR3 length: 13 residues. Looked up from germline, CDR1 is LNHNV and CDR2 is YYDKDF (reference sequence). For the CDR3, the DNA is TGTGCCACCAGCAGAGCTCGGGGCAATGAGAAGTTCTTC. It translates to CATSRARGNEKFF.

On this clonotype itself: One base away lies a much larger clone, so this may be a sequencing read error. The chain couples TRBV30 to TRBJ2-1, with unresolved D. V was cut by 3 bases and J by 5 bases, with 11 bases left in between. This CDR3 has 13 residues. The germline CDR1 and CDR2 sequences are GTSNPN and SVGIG (reference sequence). CDR3: CAWSEAEHNEQFF. CDR3 sequence (DNA): TGTGCCTGGAGCGAGGCAGAACACAATGAGCAGTTCTTC.

Turning to this clonotype: In this CDR3 the conserved last residue, phenylalanine or tryptophan, is missing, so a read error is likely. The DNA is left out, because the CDR3 cannot be placed on it with certainty; the CDR3 is given as TCRdb lists it. The chain carries TRBV11-1 and TRBJ2-2; TRBD2 was called by the table and not checked on the DNA. From its first to its last residue, the CDR3 has 16 amino acids. Per germline, CDR1 SGHAT and CDR2 FQDESV (reference sequence). The CDR3 region is CSSSRVMAGVSRELSS.

A note on this clonotype: The junction departs from germline at one end; a sequencing error may be responsible. This chain links TRBV4-3 with TRBJ2-1; D perhaps matches TRBD2 (6 bases). The CDR3 has 16 residues. CDR1 LGHNA and CDR2 YSLEER come from the germline V gene. This CDR3 reads CASSQDAGTSYNEQFF. Written as DNA, the CDR3 is TGCGCCAGCAGCCAAGATGCGGGAACTTCCTACAATGAGCAATTCTTC.

As to this clonotype: The junction departs from germline at one end; a sequencing error may be responsible. This chain joins TRBV7-8 and TRBJ2-7; D not resolved. The CDR3 is 14 residues long. Germline V gene data show CDR1 as SGHVS and CDR2 as FQNEAQ. The CDR3 loop is CACSAPLLSPEKYF. Written as DNA, the CDR3 is TGTGCCTGCAGCGCCCCCCTGTTGTCCCCCGAGAAGTACTTC. Supplemented by reference TRBV7-8 and TRBJ2-7, the full variable domain reads GAGVSQSPRYKVAKRGQDVALRCDPISGHVSLFWYQQALGQGPEFLTYFQNEAQLDKSGLPSDRFFAERPEGSVSTLKIQRTQQEDSAVYLCACSAPLLSPEKYFGPGTRLTVT.

The rearrangement uses TRBV11-2 and TRBJ2-7, with D maybe TRBD1 (5 bases). Germline CDR1 SGHAT, CDR2 FQNNGV. This CDR3 has 13 amino acids. As DNA, the CDR3 is TGTTCCACAGGCTTACAGAGGACCTACGAGCAGTACTTC. This gives the protein CSTGLQRTYEQYF.

On this clonotype itself: The conserved phenylalanine or tryptophan is not found at the CDR3 terminus, so this likely reflects a read error. The DNA is left out, because the CDR3 cannot be placed on it with certainty; the CDR3 is given as TCRdb lists it. The rearrangement uses TRBV10-3 and TRBJ2-5. Germline CDR1 ENHRY, CDR2 SYGVKD. The CDR3 has 13 amino acids, counting both end residues. This CDR3 reads CAISEANQETQYC.

As for this clonotype: This likely comes from a read error, as the CDR3 has no conserved phenylalanine or tryptophan at its end. The chain is built from TRBV11-3 and TRBJ1-1, with TRBD1 matching 9 bases. Germline V gene sequence: CDR1 SGHNT, CDR2 YENEEA. CDR3 size: 14 residues. The CDR3 is CASSLETGGTDAFL. The CDR3 DNA follows: TGTGCCAGCAGCCTAGAAACAGGGGGCACTGATGCTTTCCTT.

For this clonotype: It is likely a read error, because the conserved phenylalanine at the end of the CDR3 is missing. V gene TRBV10-2 combines with J gene TRBJ2-3, with TRBD2 matching over 8 bases. CDR1 and CDR2 (germline): WSHSY, SAAADI. This CDR3 has 12 residues. The DNA of the CDR3 is TGTGCCAGCTCTCCGGGAGGGGGTACGCAGTATTAT. Protein: CASSPGGGTQYY.

In regard to this clonotype: No conserved phenylalanine or tryptophan is present at the end of the CDR3, so a read error is the likely explanation. V is TRBV11-3 and J is TRBJ1-5; TRBD1 matches 8 bases. This CDR3 has 16 residues. In germline, CDR1 is SGHNT, CDR2 YENEEA. CDR3 region: CASSYTGGYSNQSQHI. CDR3 coding DNA: TGTGCCAGCAGCTATACAGGGGGTTATAGCAATCAGTCCCAGCATATT.

This clonotype was counted at least ten times. The chain uses TRBV7-9 and TRBJ1-1, with D unresolved. Germline V gene data show CDR1 as SEHNR and CDR2 as FQNEAQ (reference sequence). There are 12 residues in the CDR3. Trimming cost V 5 bases and J 2 bases, with 6 bases left between them. This CDR3 is CASSTVNTEAFF. CDR3 bases: TGTGCCAGCAGCACAGTTAACACTGAAGCTTTCTTT.

There are many counts of this clonotype. The chain uses TRBV13 and TRBJ1-1; weak D call: TRBD1 (5 bases). In germline, CDR1 is PRHDT, CDR2 FYEKMQ (reference sequence). This CDR3 is 14 amino acids long. V lost 2 bases to trimming and J lost 6 bases, with 13 bases between them. In DNA, the CDR3 is TGTGCCAGCAGCTTAAGGGGCTCGATCCCTGAAGCTTTCTTT. Translating gives CASSLRGSIPEAFF.

This clonotype was counted ten times or more. The chain has TRBV7-9 and TRBJ1-4, with 8 bases matching TRBD1. J was trimmed by 6 bases and V by 3 bases; bases with no gene match: 6. The germline V gene encodes CDR1 SEHNR and CDR2 FQNEAQ (reference sequence). The CDR3 spans 15 residues. This CDR3 reads CASSFQGAWDEKLFF. The CDR3 DNA reads as TGTGCCAGCAGCTTCCAGGGGGCATGGGATGAAAAACTGTTTTTT.

Worth noting for this clonotype: Here the CDR3 omits its conserved ending phenylalanine or tryptophan, so a read error is the likely source. The rearrangement uses TRBV6-6 and TRBJ2-1, with D uncertain. CDR3 length: 17 amino acids. CDR1 and CDR2 (germline): MNHNY, SVGAGI (reference sequence). Here the CDR3 reads CASSYPRRQSPYNGQFS. The DNA of the CDR3 is TGTGCCAGCAGTTACCCGAGGCGTCAGAGCCCCTACAATGGGCAGTTCTCC.

Details on this clonotype: It may be a read error: a sequence one base away is much more abundant. As the CDR3 is not closed by the conserved phenylalanine or tryptophan, this likely results from a read error. The gene calls are TRBV7-2 and TRBJ2-5, with D possibly TRBD2 on 6 matching bases. This CDR3 comprises 14 residues. Germline V gene lookup returns CDR1 SGHTA and CDR2 FQGNSA. Trimming stripped 0 bases from V and 5 bases from J, with 10 bases between. The chain's CDR3 is CASSLAGRSETQYS. CDR3 nucleotide sequence: TGTGCCAGCAGCTTAGCGGGGAGGTCTGAGACCCAGTACTCC.

This clonotype showed up many times. J is TRBJ2-7 and V is TRBV6-2 or TRBV6-3; no clear D. V dropped 6 bases and J dropped 0 bases, with 15 bases sitting between them. The V gene's germline CDR1 is MNHEY and CDR2 SVGEGT. The CDR3 extends over 15 amino acids. This CDR3 is CASSRRPGPSYEQYF. The DNA of the CDR3 is TGTGCCAGCAGCCGGCGTCCAGGTCCCTCCTACGAGCAGTACTTC.